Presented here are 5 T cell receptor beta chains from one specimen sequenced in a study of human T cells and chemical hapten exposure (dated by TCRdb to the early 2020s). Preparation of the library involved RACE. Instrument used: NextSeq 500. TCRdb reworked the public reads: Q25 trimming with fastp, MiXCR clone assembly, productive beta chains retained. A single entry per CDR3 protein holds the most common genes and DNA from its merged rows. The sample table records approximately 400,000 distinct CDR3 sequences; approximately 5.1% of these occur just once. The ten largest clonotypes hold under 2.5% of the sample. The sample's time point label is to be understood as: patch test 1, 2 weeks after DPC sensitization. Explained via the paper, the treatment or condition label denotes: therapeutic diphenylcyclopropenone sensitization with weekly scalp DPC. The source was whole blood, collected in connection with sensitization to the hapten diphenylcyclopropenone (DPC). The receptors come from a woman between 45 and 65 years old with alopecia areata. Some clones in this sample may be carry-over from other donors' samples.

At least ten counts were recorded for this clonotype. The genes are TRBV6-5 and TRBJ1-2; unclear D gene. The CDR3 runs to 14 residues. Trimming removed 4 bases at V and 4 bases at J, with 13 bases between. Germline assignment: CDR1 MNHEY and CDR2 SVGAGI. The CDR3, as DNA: TGTGCCAGCAGTTCCCCCGACGAAGGCTATGGCTACACCTTC. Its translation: CASSSPDEGYGYTF.

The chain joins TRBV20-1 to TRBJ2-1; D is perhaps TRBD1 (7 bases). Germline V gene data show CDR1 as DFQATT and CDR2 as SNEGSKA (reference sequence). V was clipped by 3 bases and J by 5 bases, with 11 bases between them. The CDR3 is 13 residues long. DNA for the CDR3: TGCAGTGCTAGGGGGGGACAGCACAATGAGCAGTTCTTC. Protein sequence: CSARGGQHNEQFF.

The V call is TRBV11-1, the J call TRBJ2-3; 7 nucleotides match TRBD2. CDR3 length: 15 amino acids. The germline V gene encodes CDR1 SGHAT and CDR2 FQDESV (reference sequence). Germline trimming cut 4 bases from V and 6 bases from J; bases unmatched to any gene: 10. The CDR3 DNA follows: TGTGCCAGCAGCTCGAGCTGGCCCGGGGGGGATACGCAGTATTTT. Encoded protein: CASSSSWPGGDTQYF.

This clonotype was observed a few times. This CDR3 is CASSQGGLESEAQYF. The CDR3 DNA reads as TGTGCCAGCAGCCAAGGGGGTTTAGAGAGTGAGGCCCAGTACTTC. The chain carries TRBV4-2 and TRBJ2-5; no clear D. Germline V gives CDR1 LGHNA, CDR2 YNFKEQ. The CDR3 runs to 15 residues. The ends were cut back, 1 base at V and 9 bases at J, with 18 bases in the middle.

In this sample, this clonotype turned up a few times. Written as DNA, the CDR3 is TGTGCCATCAGCCGGGACAGGGGTAACGAGCAGTACTTC. Protein: CAISRDRGNEQYF. The J gene is TRBJ2-7, the V gene TRBV10-3; TRBD1 matches at 10 bases. The CDR3 covers 13 residues. Germline V gives CDR1 ENHRY, CDR2 SYGVKD. Unmatched junction bases numbered 4, after V lost 6 bases and J lost 5 bases.